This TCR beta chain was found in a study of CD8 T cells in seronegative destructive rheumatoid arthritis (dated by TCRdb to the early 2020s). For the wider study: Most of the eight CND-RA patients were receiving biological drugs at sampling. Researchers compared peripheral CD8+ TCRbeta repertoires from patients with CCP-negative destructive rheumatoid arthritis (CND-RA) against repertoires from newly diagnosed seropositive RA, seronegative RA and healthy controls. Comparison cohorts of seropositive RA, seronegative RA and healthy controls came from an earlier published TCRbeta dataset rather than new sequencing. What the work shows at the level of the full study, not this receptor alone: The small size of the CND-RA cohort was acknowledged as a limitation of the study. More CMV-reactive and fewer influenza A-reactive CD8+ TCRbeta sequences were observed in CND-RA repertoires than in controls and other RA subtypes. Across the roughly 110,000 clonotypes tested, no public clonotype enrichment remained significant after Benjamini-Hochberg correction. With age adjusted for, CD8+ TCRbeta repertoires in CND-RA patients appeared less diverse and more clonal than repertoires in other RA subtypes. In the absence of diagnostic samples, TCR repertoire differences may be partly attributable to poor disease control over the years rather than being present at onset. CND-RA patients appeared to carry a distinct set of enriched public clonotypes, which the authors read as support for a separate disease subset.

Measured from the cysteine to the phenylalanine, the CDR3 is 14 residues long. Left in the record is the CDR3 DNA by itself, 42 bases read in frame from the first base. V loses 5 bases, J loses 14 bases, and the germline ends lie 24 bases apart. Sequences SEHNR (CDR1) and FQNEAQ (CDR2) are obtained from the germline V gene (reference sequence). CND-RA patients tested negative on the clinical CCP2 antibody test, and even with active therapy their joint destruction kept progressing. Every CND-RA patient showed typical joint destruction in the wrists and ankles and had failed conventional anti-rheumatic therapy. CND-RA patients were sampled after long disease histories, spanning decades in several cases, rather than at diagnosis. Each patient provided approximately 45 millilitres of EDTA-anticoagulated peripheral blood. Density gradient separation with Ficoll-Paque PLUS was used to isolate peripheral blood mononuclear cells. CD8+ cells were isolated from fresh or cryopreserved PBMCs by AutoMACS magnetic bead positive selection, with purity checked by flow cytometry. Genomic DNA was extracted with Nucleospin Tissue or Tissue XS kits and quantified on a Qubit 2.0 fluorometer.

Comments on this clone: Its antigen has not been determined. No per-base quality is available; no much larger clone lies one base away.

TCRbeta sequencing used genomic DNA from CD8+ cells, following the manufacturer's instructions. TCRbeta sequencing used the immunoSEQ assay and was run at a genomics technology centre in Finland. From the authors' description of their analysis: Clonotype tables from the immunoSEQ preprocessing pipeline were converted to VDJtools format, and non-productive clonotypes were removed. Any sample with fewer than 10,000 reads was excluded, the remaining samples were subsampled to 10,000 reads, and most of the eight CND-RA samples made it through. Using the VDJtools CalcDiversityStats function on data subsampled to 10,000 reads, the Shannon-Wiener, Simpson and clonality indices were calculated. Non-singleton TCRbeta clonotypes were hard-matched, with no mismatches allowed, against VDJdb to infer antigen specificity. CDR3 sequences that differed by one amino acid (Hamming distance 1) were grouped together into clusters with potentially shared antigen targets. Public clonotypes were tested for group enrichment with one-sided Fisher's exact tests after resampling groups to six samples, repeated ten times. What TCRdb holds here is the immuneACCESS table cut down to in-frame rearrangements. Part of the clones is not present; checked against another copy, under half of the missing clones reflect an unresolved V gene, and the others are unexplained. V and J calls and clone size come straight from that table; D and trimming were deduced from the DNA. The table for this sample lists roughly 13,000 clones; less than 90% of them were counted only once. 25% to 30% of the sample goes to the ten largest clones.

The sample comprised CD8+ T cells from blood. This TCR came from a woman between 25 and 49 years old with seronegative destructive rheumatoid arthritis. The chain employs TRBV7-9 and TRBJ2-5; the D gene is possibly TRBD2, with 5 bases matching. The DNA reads TGTGCCAGCAGCCCCCCCACTAGTCGGCGGGCCACCTACTTC. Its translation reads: CASSPPTSRRATYF. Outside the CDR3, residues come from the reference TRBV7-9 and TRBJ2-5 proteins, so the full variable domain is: DTGVSQNPRHKITKRGQNVTFRCDPISEHNRLYWYRQTLGQGPEFLTYFQNEAQLEKSRLLSDRFSAERPKGSFSTLEIQRTEQGDSAMYLCASSPPTSRRATYFGPGTRLLVL.